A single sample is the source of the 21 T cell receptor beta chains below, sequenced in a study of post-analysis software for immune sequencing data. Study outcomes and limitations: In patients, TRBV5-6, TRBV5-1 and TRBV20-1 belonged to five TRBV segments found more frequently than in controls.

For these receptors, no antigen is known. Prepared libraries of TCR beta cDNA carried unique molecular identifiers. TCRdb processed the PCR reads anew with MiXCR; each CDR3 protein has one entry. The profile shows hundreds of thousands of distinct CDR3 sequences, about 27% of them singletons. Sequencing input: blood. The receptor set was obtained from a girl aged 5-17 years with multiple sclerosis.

The CDR3 spells CASSEKWESKNIQYF. The CDR3 nucleotides are TGTGCCAGCAGTGAAAAGTGGGAGAGCAAAAACATTCAGTACTTC. The J gene is TRBJ2-4, the V gene TRBV6-1; TRBD2 is a possible D gene (5 bases). CDR1 is MNHNS and CDR2 is SASEGT in the germline V gene. The CDR3 loop spans 15 amino acids. V gave up 2 bases and J gave up 3 bases, with 11 bases separating them.

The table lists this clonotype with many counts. CDR3 residues: CASSNVVEQFF. The DNA for the CDR3 is TGTGCCAGCAGTAATGTGGTCGAGCAGTTCTTC. The J gene is TRBJ2-1, the V gene TRBV6-5; D is uncertain. The V end was cut by 5 bases, the J end by 10 bases, with 9 bases between. The CDR3 is 11 amino acids. The germline V gene encodes CDR1 MNHEY and CDR2 SVGAGI.

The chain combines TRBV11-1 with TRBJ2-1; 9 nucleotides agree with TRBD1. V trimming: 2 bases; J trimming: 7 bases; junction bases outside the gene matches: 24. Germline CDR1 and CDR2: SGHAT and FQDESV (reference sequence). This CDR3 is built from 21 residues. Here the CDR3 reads CASSLPTVSSRDRATENEQFF. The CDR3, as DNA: TGTGCCAGCAGCTTACCTACCGTCTCCTCTCGGGACAGGGCCACAGAGAATGAGCAGTTCTTC.

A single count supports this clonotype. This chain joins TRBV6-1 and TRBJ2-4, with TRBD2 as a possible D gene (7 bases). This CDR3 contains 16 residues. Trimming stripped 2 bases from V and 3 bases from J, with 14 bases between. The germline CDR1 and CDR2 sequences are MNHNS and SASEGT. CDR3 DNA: TGTGCCAGCAGTGAAAGGGGGGGGCGGGGCAAAAACATTCAGTACTTC. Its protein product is CASSERGGRGKNIQYF.

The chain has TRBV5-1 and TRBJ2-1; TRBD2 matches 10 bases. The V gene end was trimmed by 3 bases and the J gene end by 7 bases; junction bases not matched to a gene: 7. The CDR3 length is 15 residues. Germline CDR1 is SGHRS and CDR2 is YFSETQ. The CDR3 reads CASSWGASGSNEQFF. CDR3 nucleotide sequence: TGCGCCAGCAGCTGGGGGGCTAGCGGGAGTAATGAGCAGTTCTTC. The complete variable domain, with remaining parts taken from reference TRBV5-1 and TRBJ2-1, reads KAGVTQTPRYLIKTRGQQVTLSCSPISGHRSVSWYQQTPGQGLQFLFEYFSETQRNKGNFPGRFSGRQFSNSRSEMNVSTLELGDSALYLCASSWGASGSNEQFFGPGTRLTVL.

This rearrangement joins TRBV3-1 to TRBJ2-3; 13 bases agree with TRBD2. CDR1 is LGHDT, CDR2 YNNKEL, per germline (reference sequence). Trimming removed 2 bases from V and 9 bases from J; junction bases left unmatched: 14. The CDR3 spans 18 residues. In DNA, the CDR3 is TGTGCCAGCAGCCAATTTGAGTCGACTAGCGGGGGGACTTCAACGCAGTATTTT. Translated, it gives CASSQFESTSGGTSTQYF.

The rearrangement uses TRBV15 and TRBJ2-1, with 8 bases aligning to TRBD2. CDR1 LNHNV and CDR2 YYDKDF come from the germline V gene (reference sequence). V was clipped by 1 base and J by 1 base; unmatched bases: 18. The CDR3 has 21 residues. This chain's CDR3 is CATSRVGAGRVTSGSYNEQFF. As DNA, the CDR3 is TGTGCCACCAGCAGAGTCGGAGCCGGTCGAGTTACTAGCGGATCCTACAATGAGCAGTTCTTC.

The DNA for the CDR3 is TGCAGCGTTGAAGGGGGTGCGGGGACAGATACGCAGTATTTT. It specifies CSVEGGAGTDTQYF. The rearrangement joins TRBV29-1 to TRBJ2-3, with D tentatively TRBD2 (6 bases). From germline, CDR1 is SQVTM and CDR2 ANQGSEA. The ends were cut back, 1 base at V and 3 bases at J, with 11 bases in the middle. The CDR3 has 14 residues.

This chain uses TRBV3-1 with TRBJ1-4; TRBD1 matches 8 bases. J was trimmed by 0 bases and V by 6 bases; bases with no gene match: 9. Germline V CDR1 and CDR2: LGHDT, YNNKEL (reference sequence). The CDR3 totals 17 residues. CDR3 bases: TGTGCCAGCAGTCTCAGGACAGGGTTACCAACTAATGAAAAACTGTTTTTT. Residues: CASSLRTGLPTNEKLFF. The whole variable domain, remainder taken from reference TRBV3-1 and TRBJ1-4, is DTAVSQTPKYLVTQMGNDKSIKCEQNLGHDTMYWYKQDSKKFLKIMFSYNNKELIINETVPNRFSPKSPDKAHLNLHINSLELGDSAVYFCASSLRTGLPTNEKLFFGSGTQLSVL.

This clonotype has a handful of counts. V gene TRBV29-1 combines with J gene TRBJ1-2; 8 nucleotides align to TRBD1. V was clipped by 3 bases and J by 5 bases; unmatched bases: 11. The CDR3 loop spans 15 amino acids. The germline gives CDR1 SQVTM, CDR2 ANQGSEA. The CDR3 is CSVDRVGDRWYGYTF. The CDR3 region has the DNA TGCAGCGTTGATCGGGTGGGGGACAGGTGGTATGGCTACACCTTC.

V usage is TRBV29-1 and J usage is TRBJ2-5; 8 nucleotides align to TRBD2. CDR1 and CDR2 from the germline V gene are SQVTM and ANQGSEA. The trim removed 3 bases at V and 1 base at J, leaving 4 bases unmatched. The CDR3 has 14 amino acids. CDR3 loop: CSVEPAGAQETQYF. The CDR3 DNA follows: TGCAGCGTTGAGCCAGCGGGGGCCCAAGAGACCCAGTACTTC.

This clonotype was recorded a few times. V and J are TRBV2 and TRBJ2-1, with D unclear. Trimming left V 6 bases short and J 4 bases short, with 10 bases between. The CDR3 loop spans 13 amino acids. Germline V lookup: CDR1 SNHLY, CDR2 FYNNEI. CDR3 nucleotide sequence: TGTGCCAGCAGAGCTAGGGAATACAATGAGCAGTTCTTC. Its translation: CASRAREYNEQFF.

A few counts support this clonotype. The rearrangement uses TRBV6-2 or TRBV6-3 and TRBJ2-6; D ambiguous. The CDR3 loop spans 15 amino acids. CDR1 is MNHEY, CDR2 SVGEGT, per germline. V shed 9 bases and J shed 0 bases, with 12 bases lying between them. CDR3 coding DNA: TGTGCCAGTGTAGGGCGCTTCTCTGGGGCCAACGTCCTGACTTTC. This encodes CASVGRFSGANVLTF.

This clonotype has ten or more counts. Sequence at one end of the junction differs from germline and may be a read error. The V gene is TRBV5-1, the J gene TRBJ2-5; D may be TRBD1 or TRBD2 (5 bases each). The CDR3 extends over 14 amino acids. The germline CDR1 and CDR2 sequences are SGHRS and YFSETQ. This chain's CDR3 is CASSSTGGQETQYF. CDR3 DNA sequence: TGTGCCAGCAGCTCGACTGGGGGCCAAGAGACCCAGTACTTC. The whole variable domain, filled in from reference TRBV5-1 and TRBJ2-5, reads KAGVTQTPRYLIKTRGQQVTLSCSPISGHRSVSWYQQTPGQGLQFLFEYFSETQRNKGNFPGRFSGRQFSNSRSEMNVSTLELGDSALYLCASSSTGGQETQYFGPGTRLLVL.

In DNA, the CDR3 is TGTGCCAGCAGTTACTCTAGGGTAGTCGGAGATACGCAGTATTTT. Its protein product is CASSYSRVVGDTQYF. The chain has TRBV6-5 and TRBJ2-3; D remains ambiguous. Trimming took off 0 bases at V and 5 bases at J, with 12 bases between the two ends. Germline-derived CDR1 and CDR2 are MNHEY and SVGAGI. CDR3 length: 15 amino acids.

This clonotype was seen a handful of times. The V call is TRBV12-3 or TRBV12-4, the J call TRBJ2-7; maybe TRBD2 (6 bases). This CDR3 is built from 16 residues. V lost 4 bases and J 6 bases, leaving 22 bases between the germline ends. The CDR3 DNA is TGTGCCAGCAGTTATTTTACTAGCCCCTCTGGGGGCGAGCAGTACTTC. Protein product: CASSYFTSPSGGEQYF.

This CDR3 is CASGRSGIGKLFF. CDR3 coding DNA: TGTGCCAGCGGCAGGTCCGGCATCGGAAAACTGTTTTTT. This chain uses TRBV3-1 with TRBJ1-4; D uncertain. V shed 8 bases and J shed 10 bases, with 17 bases lying between them. This CDR3 is built from 13 residues. CDR1 is LGHDT, CDR2 YNNKEL, per germline (reference sequence).

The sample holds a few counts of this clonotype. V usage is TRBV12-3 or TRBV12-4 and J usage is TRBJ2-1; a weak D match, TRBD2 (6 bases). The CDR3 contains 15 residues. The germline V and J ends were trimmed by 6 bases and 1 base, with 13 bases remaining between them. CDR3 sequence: CASRQTSTSYNEQFF. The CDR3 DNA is TGTGCCAGCAGGCAGACTAGTACGTCCTACAATGAGCAGTTCTTC.

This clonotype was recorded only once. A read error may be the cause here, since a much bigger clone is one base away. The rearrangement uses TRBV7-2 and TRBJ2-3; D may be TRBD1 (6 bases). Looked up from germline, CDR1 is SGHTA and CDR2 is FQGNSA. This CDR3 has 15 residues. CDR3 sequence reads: CAGSLAGVGTDTQYF. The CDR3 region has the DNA TGTGCCGGCAGCTTAGCAGGGGTCGGCACAGATACGCAGTATTTT.

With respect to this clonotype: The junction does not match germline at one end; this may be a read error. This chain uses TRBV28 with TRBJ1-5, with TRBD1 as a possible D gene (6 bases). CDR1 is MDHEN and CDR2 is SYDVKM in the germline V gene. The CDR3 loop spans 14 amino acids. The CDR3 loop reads CAGSSDRFNQPQHF. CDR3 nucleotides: TGTGCCGGCAGCTCTGACAGGTTTAATCAGCCCCAGCATTTT. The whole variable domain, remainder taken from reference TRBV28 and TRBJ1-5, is DVKVTQSSRYLVKRTGEKVFLECVQDMDHENMFWYRQDPGLGLRLIYFSYDVKMKEKGDIPEGYSVSREKKERFSLILESASTNQTSMYLCAGSSDRFNQPQHFGDGTRLSIL.

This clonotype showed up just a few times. CDR3 sequence reads: CASSPGRSSSSGNTIYF. The CDR3 DNA is TGCGCCAGCAGCCCGGGGAGGTCATCGAGCTCTGGAAACACCATATATTTT. The chain joins TRBV10-1 to TRBJ1-3; no reliable D call. The CDR3 has 17 residues. V lost 6 bases and J lost 0, with 18 bases in between. Germline V CDR1 and CDR2: WNHNN, SYGVQD (reference sequence).